Described below is a single T cell receptor beta chain sequence and its context. The antigen is unknown. Losses at the gene ends were 5 bases for V and 6 bases for J; bases not matched to a gene: 14. The CDR3 consists of 17 residues. The germline V gene encodes CDR1 LNHDA and CDR2 SQIVND (reference sequence). This record comes from a study of human thymus T cells. Assay used: immunoSEQ multiplex PCR; TCRdb lists only in-frame clones, some missing. The table has fewer than 85,000 clones, 95% seen once. The study used thymus tissue resected during corrective heart surgery. General study results and limits: Related reports documented highly overlapping thymic repertoires among unrelated individuals.

This receptor was obtained from a girl under three years old with a congenital heart defect but otherwise immunologically healthy. The chain recombines TRBV19 with TRBJ2-1; 9 nucleotides align to TRBD2. Sequenced sample: thymus tissue. The CDR3 loop is CASSPLLREGRGNEQFF. The CDR3 nucleotides are TGTGCCAGTAGTCCATTATTGCGGGAGGGCCGCGGCAATGAGCAGTTCTTC. Complete variable domain (other parts from reference TRBV19 and TRBJ2-1): DGGITQSPKYLFRKEGQNVTLSCEQNLNHDAMYWYRQDPGQGLRLIYYSQIVNDFQKGDIAEGYSVSREKKESFPLTVTSAQKNPTAFYLCASSPLLREGRGNEQFFGPGTRLTVL.